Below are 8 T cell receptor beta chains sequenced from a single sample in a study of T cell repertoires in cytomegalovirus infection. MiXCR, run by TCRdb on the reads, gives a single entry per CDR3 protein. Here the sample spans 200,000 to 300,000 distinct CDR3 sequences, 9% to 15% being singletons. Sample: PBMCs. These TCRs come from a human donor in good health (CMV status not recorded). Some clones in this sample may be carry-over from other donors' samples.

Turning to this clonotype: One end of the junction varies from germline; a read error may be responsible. As DNA, the CDR3 is TGCAGTGCAAAGACAGGGTTCGACTGTGGCTACAACTTC. It is translated as CSAKTGFDCGYNF. The chain carries TRBV20-1 and TRBJ1-2; TRBD1 matches 7 bases. Germline V gives CDR1 DFQATT, CDR2 SNEGSKA (reference sequence). This CDR3 is 13 amino acids long.

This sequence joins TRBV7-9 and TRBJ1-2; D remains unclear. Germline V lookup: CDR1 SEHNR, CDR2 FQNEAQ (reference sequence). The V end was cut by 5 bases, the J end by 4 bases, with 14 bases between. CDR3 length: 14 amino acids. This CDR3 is CASSPREGLYGYTF. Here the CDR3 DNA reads TGTGCCAGCAGCCCTCGGGAGGGTCTCTATGGCTACACCTTC.

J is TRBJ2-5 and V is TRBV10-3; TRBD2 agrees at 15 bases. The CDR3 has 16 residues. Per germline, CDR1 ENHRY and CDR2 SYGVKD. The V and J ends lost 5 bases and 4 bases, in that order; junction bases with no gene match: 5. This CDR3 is CAISMGLAGGGETQYF. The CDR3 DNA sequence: TGTGCCATCAGTATGGGACTAGCGGGAGGCGGAGAGACCCAGTACTTC.

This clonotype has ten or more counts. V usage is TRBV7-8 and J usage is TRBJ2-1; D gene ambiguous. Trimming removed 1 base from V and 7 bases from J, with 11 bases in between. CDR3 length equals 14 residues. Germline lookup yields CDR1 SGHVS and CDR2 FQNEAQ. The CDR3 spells CASSLEDSLNEQFF. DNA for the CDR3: TGTGCCAGCAGCTTAGAGGATAGTCTGAATGAGCAGTTCTTC. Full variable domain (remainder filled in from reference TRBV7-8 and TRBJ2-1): GAGVSQSPRYKVAKRGQDVALRCDPISGHVSLFWYQQALGQGPEFLTYFQNEAQLDKSGLPSDRFFAERPEGSVSTLKIQRTQQEDSAVYLCASSLEDSLNEQFFGPGTRLTVL.

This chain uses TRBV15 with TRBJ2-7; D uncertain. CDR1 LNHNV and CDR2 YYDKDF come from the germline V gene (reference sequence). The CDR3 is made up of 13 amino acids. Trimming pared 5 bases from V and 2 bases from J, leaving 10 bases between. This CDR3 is CATSLGPAYEQYF. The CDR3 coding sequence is TGTGCCACCAGCCTCGGTCCCGCCTACGAGCAGTACTTC.

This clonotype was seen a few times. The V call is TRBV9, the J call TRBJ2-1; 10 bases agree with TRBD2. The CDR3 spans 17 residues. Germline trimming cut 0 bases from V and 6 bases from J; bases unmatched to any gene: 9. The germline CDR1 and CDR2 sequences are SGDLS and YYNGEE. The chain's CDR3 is CASSVEGASGSGNEQFF. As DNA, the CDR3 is TGTGCCAGCAGCGTAGAAGGGGCTAGCGGGAGTGGCAATGAGCAGTTCTTC. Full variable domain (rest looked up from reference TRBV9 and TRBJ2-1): DSGVTQTPKHLITATGQRVTLRCSPRSGDLSVYWYQQSLDQGLQFLIQYYNGEERAKGNILERFSAQQFPDLHSELNLSSLELGDSALYFCASSVEGASGSGNEQFFGPGTRLTVL.

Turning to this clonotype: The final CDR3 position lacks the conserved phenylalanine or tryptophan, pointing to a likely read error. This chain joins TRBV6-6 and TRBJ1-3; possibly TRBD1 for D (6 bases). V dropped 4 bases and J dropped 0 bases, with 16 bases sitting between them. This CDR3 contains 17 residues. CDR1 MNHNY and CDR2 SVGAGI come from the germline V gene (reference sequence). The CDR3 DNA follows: TGTGCCAGCAGTTCCTGGACAGACTTCATCTCTGGAAACACCATATATTTG. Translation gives CASSSWTDFISGNTIYL.

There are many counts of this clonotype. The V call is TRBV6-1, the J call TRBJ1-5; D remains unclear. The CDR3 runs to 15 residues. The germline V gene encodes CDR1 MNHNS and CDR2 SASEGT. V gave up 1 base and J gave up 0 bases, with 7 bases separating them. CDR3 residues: CASSEVAASNQPQHF. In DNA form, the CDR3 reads TGTGCCAGCAGTGAAGTCGCGGCTAGCAATCAGCCCCAGCATTTT.